The TCR beta chain under discussion was sequenced for a study of CD8 T cells in ankylosing spondylitis. This clonotype showed up many times. Its antigen remains unidentified. Quantitative 5'-RACE with molecular barcodes generated TCR beta libraries. TCRdb fed the 5' RACE reads into MiXCR, producing one record per CDR3 protein. The repertoire consists of about 480,000 distinct CDR3 sequences, with approximately 17% occurring once and the leading ten covering under 1.2%. Study-wide results and caveats: The authors found the disease-linked clones to be CD8+ and relatively rare in peripheral blood. A TCR beta motif of under ten highly homologous variants seemed to mark ankylosing spondylitis blood. Earlier literature documents some of the motif variants in reactive arthritis synovial fluid and blood. Reportedly, disease-linked clones are significantly enriched in ankylosing spondylitis patients' matched synovial fluid.

V lost 0 bases, J lost 6 bases, and 1 base stayed unmatched. The CDR3 has 14 amino acids. CDR1 and CDR2 (germline): LGHNA, YSLEER. This clonotype originated in a male donor with ankylosing spondylitis. Sequencing input: blood, either unsorted or a sorted T cell fraction (not recorded which). The chain recombines TRBV4-3 with TRBJ1-2, with 10 bases lining up with TRBD1. The CDR3, as DNA: TGCGCCAGCAGCCAAGAGGACAGGGGGGATGGCTACACCTTC. Protein: CASSQEDRGDGYTF.